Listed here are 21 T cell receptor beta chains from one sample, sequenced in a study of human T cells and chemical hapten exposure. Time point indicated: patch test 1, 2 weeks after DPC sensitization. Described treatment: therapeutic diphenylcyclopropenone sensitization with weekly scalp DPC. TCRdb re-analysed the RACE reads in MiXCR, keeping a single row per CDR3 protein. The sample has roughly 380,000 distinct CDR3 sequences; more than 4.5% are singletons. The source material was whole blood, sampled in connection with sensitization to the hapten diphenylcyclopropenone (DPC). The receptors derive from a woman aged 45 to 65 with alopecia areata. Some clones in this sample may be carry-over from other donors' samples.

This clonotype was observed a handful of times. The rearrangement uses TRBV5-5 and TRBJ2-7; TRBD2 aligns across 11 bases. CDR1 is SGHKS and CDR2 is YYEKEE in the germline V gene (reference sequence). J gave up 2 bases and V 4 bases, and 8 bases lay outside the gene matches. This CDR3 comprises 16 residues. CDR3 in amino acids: CASSSGTSGAAYEQYF. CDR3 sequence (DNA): TGTGCCAGCAGCAGCGGGACTAGCGGAGCGGCCTACGAGCAGTACTTC.

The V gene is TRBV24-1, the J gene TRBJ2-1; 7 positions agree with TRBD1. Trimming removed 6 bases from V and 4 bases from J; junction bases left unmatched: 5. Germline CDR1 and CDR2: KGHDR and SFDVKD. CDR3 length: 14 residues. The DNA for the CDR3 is TGTGCCACCAGTAGAGGGGGCGCGTACAATGAGCAGTTCTTC. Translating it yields CATSRGGAYNEQFF.

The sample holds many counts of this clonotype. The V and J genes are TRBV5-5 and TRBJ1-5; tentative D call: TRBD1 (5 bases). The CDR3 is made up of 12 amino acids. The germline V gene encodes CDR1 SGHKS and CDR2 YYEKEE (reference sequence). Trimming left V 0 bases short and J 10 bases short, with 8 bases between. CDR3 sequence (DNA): TGTGCCAGCAGCTTGGGGGGCAACCCCCAGCATTTT. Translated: CASSLGGNPQHF.

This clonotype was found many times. CDR3 DNA: TGTGCCAGCCGTATGGGGGGAACACCGCACTATGGCTACACCTTC. It codes for CASRMGGTPHYGYTF. This sequence joins TRBV28 and TRBJ1-2; D is perhaps TRBD1 (5 bases). The CDR3 runs to 15 residues. CDR1 is MDHEN and CDR2 is SYDVKM in the germline V gene. Trimming removed 8 bases at V and 3 bases at J, with 19 bases between.

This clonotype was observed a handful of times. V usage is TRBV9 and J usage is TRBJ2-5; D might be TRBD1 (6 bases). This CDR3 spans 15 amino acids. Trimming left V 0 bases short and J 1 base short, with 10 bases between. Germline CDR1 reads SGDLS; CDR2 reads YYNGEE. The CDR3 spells CASSVGEGGQETQYF. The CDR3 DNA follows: TGTGCCAGCAGCGTAGGCGAAGGGGGCCAAGAGACCCAGTACTTC.

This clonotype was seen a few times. The CDR3 DNA sequence: TGTGCCAGCAGTACCGGACAGAGACTAATGAACACTGAAGCTTTCTTT. Protein product: CASSTGQRLMNTEAFF. The V gene is TRBV6-6, the J gene TRBJ1-1; maybe TRBD1 (6 bases). This CDR3 is built from 16 residues. V lost 5 bases and J lost 0, with 16 bases in between. Germline CDR1 MNHNY, CDR2 SVGAGI (reference sequence).

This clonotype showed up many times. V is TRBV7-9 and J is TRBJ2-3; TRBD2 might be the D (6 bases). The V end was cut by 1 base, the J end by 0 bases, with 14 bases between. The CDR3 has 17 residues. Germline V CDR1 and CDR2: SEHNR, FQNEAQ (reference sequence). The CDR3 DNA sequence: TGTGCCAGCAGCTTAGAAGGGGCTGCGGGGAGCACAGATACGCAGTATTTT. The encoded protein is CASSLEGAAGSTDTQYF.

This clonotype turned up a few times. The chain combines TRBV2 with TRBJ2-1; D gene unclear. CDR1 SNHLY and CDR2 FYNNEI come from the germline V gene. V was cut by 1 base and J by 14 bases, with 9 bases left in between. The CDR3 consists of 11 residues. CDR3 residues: CASSEGRSEFF. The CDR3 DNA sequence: TGTGCCAGCAGTGAAGGCCGGAGTGAGTTCTTC.

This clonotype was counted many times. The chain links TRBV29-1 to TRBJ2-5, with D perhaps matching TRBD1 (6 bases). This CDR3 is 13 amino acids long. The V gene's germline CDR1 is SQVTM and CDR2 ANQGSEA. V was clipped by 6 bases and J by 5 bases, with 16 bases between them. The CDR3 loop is CSVDSGDGETQYF. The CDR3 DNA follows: TGCAGCGTCGATTCAGGGGATGGGGAGACCCAGTACTTC. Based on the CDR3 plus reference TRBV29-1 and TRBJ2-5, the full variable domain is SAVISQKPSRDICQRGTSLTIQCQVDSQVTMMFWYRQQPGQSLTLIATANQGSEATYESGFVIDKFPISRPNLTFSTLTVSNMSPEDSSIYLCSVDSGDGETQYFGPGTRLLVL.

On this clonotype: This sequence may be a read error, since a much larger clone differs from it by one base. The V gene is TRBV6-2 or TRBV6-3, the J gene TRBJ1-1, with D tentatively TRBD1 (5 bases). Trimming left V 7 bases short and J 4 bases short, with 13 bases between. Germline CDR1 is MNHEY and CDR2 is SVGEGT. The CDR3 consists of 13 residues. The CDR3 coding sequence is TGTGCCAGCAATCCCGGCAGGGCCACTGAAGCTTTCTTT. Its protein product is CASNPGRATEAFF.

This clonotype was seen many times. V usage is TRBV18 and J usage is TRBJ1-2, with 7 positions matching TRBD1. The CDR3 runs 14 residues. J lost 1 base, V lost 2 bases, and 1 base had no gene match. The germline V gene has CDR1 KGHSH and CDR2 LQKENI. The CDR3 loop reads CASSPGTDNYGYTF. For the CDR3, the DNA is TGTGCCAGCTCACCAGGGACAGATAACTATGGCTACACCTTC. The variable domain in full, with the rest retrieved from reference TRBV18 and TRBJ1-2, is NAGVMQNPRHLVRRRGQEARLRCSPMKGHSHVYWYRQLPEEGLKFMVYLQKENIIDESGMPKERFSAEFPKEGPSILRIQQVVRGDSAAYFCASSPGTDNYGYTFGSGTRLTVV.

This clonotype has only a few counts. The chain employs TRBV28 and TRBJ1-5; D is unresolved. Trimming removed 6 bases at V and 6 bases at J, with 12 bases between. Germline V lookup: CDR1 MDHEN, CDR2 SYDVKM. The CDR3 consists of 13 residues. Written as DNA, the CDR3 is TGTGCCAGCAGGAACCCTCTAAGTCAGCCCCAGCATTTT. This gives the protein CASRNPLSQPQHF.

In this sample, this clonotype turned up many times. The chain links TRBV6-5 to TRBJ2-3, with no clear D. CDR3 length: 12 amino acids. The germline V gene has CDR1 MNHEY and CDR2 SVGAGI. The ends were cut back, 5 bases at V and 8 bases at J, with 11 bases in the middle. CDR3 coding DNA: TGTGCCAGCAGTCCGAATTCGGGTACGCAGTATTTT. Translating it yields CASSPNSGTQYF.

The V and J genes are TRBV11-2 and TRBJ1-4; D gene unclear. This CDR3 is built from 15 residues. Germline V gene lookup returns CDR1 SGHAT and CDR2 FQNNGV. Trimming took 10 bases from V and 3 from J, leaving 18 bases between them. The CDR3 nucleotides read TGTGCCACCTCATCAATGGGGTCGGCTAATGAAAAACTGTTTTTT. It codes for CATSSMGSANEKLFF.

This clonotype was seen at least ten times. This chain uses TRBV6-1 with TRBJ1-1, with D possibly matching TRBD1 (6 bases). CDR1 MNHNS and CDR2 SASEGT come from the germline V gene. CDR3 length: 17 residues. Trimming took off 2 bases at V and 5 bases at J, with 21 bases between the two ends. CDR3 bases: TGTGCCAGCAGTGAACTTGCGACAGGCTACGGAGGGACTGAAGCTTTCTTT. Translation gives CASSELATGYGGTEAFF.

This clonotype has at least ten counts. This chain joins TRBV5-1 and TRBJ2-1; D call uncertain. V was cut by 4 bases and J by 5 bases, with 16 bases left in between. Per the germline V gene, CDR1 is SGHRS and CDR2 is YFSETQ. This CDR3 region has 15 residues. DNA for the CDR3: TGCGCCAGCAGCACCGACCGAGCCCCAAACAATGAGCAGTTCTTC. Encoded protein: CASSTDRAPNNEQFF.

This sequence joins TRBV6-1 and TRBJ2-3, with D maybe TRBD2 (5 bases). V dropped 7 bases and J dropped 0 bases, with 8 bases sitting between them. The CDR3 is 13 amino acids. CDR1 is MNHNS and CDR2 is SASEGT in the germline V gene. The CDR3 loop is CASIGGSTDTQYF. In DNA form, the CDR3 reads TGTGCCAGCATTGGCGGGAGCACAGATACGCAGTATTTT.

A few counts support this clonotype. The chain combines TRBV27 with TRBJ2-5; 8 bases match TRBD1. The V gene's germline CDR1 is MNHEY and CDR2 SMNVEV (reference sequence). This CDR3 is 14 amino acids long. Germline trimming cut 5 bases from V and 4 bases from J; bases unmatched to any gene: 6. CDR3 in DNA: TGTGCCAGCAGTCCACAGGGGGAGACAGAGACCCAGTACTTC. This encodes CASSPQGETETQYF.

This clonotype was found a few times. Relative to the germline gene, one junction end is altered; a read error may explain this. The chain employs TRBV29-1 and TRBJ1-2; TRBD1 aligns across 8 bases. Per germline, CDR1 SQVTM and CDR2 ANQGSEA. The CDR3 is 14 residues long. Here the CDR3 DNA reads TGCAGCGCTGAAGTCGGACAGGGAGGCTATGGCTACACCTTC. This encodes CSAEVGQGGYGYTF. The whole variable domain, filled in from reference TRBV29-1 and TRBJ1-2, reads SAVISQKPSRDICQRGTSLTIQCQVDSQVTMMFWYRQQPGQSLTLIATANQGSEATYESGFVIDKFPISRPNLTFSTLTVSNMSPEDSSIYLCSAEVGQGGYGYTFGSGTRLTVV.

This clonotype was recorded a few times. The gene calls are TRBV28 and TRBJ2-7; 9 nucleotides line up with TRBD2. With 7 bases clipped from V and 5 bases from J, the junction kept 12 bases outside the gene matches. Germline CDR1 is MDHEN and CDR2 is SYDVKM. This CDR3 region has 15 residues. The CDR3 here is CASTGEGGRADEQYF. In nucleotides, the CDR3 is TGTGCCAGCACCGGCGAAGGCGGGAGGGCGGACGAGCAGTACTTC.

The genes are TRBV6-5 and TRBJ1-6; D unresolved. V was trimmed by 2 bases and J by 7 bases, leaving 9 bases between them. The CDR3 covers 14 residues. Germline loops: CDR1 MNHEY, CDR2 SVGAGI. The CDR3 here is CASSYGKDNSPLHF. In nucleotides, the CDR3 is TGTGCCAGCAGTTACGGAAAGGACAATTCACCCCTCCACTTT.